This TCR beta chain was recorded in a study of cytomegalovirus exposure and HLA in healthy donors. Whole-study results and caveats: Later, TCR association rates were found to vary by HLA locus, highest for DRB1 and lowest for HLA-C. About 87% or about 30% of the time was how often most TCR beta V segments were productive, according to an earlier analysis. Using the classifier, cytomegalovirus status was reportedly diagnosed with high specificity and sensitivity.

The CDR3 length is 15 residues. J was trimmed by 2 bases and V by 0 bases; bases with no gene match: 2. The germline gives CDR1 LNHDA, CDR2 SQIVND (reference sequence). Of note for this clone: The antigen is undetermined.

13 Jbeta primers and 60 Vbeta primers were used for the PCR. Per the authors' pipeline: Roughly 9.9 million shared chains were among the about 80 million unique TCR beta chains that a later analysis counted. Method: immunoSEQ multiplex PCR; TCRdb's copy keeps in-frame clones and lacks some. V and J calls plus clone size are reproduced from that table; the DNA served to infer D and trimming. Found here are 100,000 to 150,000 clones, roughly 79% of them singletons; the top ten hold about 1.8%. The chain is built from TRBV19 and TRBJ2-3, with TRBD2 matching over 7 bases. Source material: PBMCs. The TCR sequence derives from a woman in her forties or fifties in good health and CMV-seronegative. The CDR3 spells CASSIETSYTDTQYF. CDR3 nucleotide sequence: TGTGCCAGTAGTATAGAGACTAGCTACACAGATACGCAGTATTTT. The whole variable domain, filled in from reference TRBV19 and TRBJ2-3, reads DGGITQSPKYLFRKEGQNVTLSCEQNLNHDAMYWYRQDPGQGLRLIYYSQIVNDFQKGDIAEGYSVSREKKESFPLTVTSAQKNPTAFYLCASSIETSYTDTQYFGPGTRLTVL.